This T cell receptor (beta chain) stems from a study of blood T cell repertoires in COVID-19. About the research overall: Donors in the United States, Italy and Spain gave samples during acute or convalescent COVID-19.

V was clipped by 5 bases and J by 4 bases, with 17 bases between them. This CDR3 region has 15 residues. Germline V gene sequence: CDR1 LGHDT, CDR2 YNNKEL (reference sequence). Generated by immunoSEQ multiplex PCR, the TCRdb table keeps only in-frame clones and is missing some. The sample has 200,000 to 250,000 clones, roughly nine tenths seen once; the top ten hold roughly 3.2%. The study recruited people aged 18 to 89 years across about two dozen US areas. This sequence joins TRBV3-1 (or the pseudogene TRBV3-2) and TRBJ1-2; maybe TRBD1 (5 bases). Sequenced sample: PBMCs or T cells enriched from blood (not recorded which). The TCR was taken from a woman aged 45 to 65 in a cohort exposed to, infected with or recovered from COVID-19 (not recorded which). The CDR3 here is CASSYTGLPIYGYTF. The CDR3 DNA follows: TGTGCCAGCAGCTATACGGGACTTCCGATCTATGGCTACACCTTC.